The entry that follows covers one T cell receptor beta chain sequence. Antigen unknown. This sample was taken from a study of T-cell reconstitution after alpha-beta-depleted transplantation in children. Unique molecular identifiers were incorporated into the prepared TCRbeta library. TCRdb recomputed calls from the PCR reads with MiXCR, one row per CDR3 protein. The sample holds 750,000 to 950,000 distinct CDR3 sequences, 16% seen once. The CDR3 length is 15 residues. CDR1 is MNHEY, CDR2 SMNVEV, per germline (reference sequence). V was clipped by 2 bases and J by 8 bases, with 17 bases between them. Study results and caveats: Reports say that about two months after transplant, the alpha-beta T cells came out of several hundred graft clones that had expanded. Some patients' high day-60 TCRbeta diversity was attributed to recipient cells surviving conditioning. By one year post-transplant, T-cell counts and diversity largely arose from T cells that were newly produced.

The chain uses TRBV27 and TRBJ2-3; tentative D call: TRBD1 (6 bases). The receptor comes from a male patient under 18 who had a stem cell transplant for acute lymphoblastic leukemia, so the T cells may come from the graft donor. Material: PBMCs, mostly from graft donor cells, obtained 360 days after TCRalphabeta/CD19-depleted stem cell transplant. CDR3 in DNA: TGTGCCAGCAGTTTAGCCGGGACACGGCAGGGTACGCAGTATTTT. Translated, it gives CASSLAGTRQGTQYF.